Following are 26 T cell receptor beta chains from one sample sequenced in a study of T-cell memory formation after mild COVID-19. Using its own MiXCR run on the 5' RACE reads, TCRdb lists one record per CDR3 protein. The profile shows about 34,000 distinct CDR3 sequences, just under 8% of them singletons. The specimen sequenced was PBMCs or a T cell subset sorted from them (not recorded which). The source of these receptors is a young man who had mild COVID-19 (a few samples of this study predate the infection). Cell type and time point are not known.

The genes are TRBV7-2 and TRBJ2-3, with D unresolved. Germline V lookup: CDR1 SGHTA, CDR2 FQGNSA. The CDR3 extends over 13 amino acids. The V end lost 7 bases, the J end lost 6 bases, and 14 bases lay between the germline ends. The CDR3 loop reads CASTLSPSDTQYF. In DNA, the CDR3 is TGTGCCAGCACCCTATCCCCGTCGGATACGCAGTATTTT.

This clonotype has a count of ten or more. The gene calls are TRBV27 and TRBJ1-1; no clear D. From germline, CDR1 is MNHEY and CDR2 SMNVEV (reference sequence). V dropped 3 bases and J dropped 1 base, with 6 bases sitting between them. CDR3 length: 13 residues. DNA of the CDR3: TGTGCCAGCAGTTTGATGTCGAACACTGAAGCTTTCTTT. Encoded protein: CASSLMSNTEAFF.

The sample holds many counts of this clonotype. This rearrangement joins TRBV3-1 to TRBJ2-3; 15 nucleotides agree with TRBD2. CDR1 LGHDT and CDR2 YNNKEL come from the germline V gene (reference sequence). J was trimmed by 3 bases and V by 2 bases; bases with no gene match: 9. There are 19 residues in the CDR3. The CDR3 nucleotides are TGTGCCAGCAGCCAAAAGGGACTAGCGGGGGGCCTTCGAACAGATACGCAGTATTTT. Its protein is CASSQKGLAGGLRTDTQYF.

This clonotype was found many times. This chain connects TRBV6-4 to TRBJ1-5; D is possibly TRBD1 (6 bases). The CDR3 is made up of 13 amino acids. Trimming stripped 6 bases from V and 1 base from J, with 7 bases between. Germline loops: CDR1 MRHNA, CDR2 SNTAGT. The CDR3 is CASSTGSNQPQHF. CDR3 bases: TGTGCCAGCAGCACAGGGAGCAATCAGCCCCAGCATTTT.

This clonotype was found a few times. This rearrangement joins TRBV20-1 to TRBJ2-5; 9 bases line up with TRBD2. The CDR3 length is 13 residues. Per the germline V gene, CDR1 is DFQATT and CDR2 is SNEGSKA (reference sequence). DNA for the CDR3: TGCAGCCTCGATGGGACTAGCCTAGAGACCCAGTACTTC. Its translation: CSLDGTSLETQYF.

This clonotype has a count of ten or more. The chain links TRBV6-6 to TRBJ2-7; D is uncertain. Trimming cost V 0 bases and J 7 bases, with 4 bases left between them. The CDR3 is made up of 11 amino acids. Germline V gene lookup returns CDR1 MNHNY and CDR2 SVGAGI (reference sequence). CDR3 DNA sequence: TGTGCCAGCAGTTACTCAAGGGAGCAGTACTTC. Amino acid sequence: CASSYSREQYF.

This clonotype appeared many times. This sequence joins TRBV15 and TRBJ2-7; D not certain. The V end lost 0 bases, the J end lost 3 bases, and 6 bases lay between the germline ends. This CDR3 spans 13 amino acids. CDR1 is LNHNV, CDR2 YYDKDF, per germline (reference sequence). CDR3 sequence (DNA): TGTGCCACCAGCAGAGATCCCAACTACGAGCAGTACTTC. Translated, it gives CATSRDPNYEQYF.

This clonotype was recorded at least ten times. This chain joins TRBV27 and TRBJ2-1; D possibly matches TRBD1 or TRBD2 (5 bases each). The V end was cut by 8 bases, the J end by 3 bases, with 14 bases between. The CDR3 contains 14 residues. The germline V gene encodes CDR1 MNHEY and CDR2 SMNVEV (reference sequence). The CDR3 loop reads CASGIGTYYNEQFF. DNA of the CDR3: TGTGCCAGCGGAATCGGGACGTACTACAATGAGCAGTTCTTC.

The table lists this clonotype with many counts. This chain joins TRBV7-8 and TRBJ2-5; 9 bases align to TRBD1. CDR1 is SGHVS, CDR2 FQNEAQ, per germline. The CDR3 loop spans 16 amino acids. V shed 7 bases, J shed 4 bases, and the junction held 13 bases outside the gene matches. CDR3 DNA sequence: TGTGCCAGCACTATAACAGGGGGCCAGTTTGGAGAGACCCAGTACTTC. Its translation: CASTITGGQFGETQYF.

The chain combines TRBV27 with TRBJ1-2, with 7 bases fitting TRBD1. The CDR3 totals 10 residues. J was trimmed by 5 bases and V by 9 bases; bases with no gene match: 0. CDR1 and CDR2 (germline): MNHEY, SMNVEV (reference sequence). The CDR3 DNA sequence: TGTGCCAGACAGGGGTATGGCTACACCTTC. Its translation: CARQGYGYTF.

The table lists this clonotype with many counts. The chain employs TRBV7-2 and TRBJ2-3; 11 nucleotides line up with TRBD2. The V and J ends lost 1 base and 10 bases, in that order; junction bases with no gene match: 7. The CDR3 is made up of 15 amino acids. Germline CDR1 is SGHTA and CDR2 is FQGNSA. Written as DNA, the CDR3 is TGTGCCAGCAGCTTAGGCCCGGGACTAGCGGAGCCGCAGTATTTT. Translation: CASSLGPGLAEPQYF.

Many counts were recorded for this clonotype. V usage is TRBV7-8 and J usage is TRBJ2-5, with 8 bases that match TRBD1. This CDR3 has 15 amino acids. Germline V gene sequence: CDR1 SGHVS, CDR2 FQNEAQ. V was clipped by 5 bases and J by 4 bases; unmatched bases: 9. DNA for the CDR3: TGTGCCAGCAGCCTGGGACAGGCCACCGGAGAGACCCAGTACTTC. Residues: CASSLGQATGETQYF.

This clonotype has at least ten counts. V usage is TRBV27 and J usage is TRBJ1-2, with a weak D call TRBD1 (6 bases). The V end was cut by 2 bases, the J end by 5 bases, with 12 bases between. The CDR3 extends over 14 amino acids. CDR1 is MNHEY, CDR2 SMNVEV, per germline (reference sequence). In nucleotides, the CDR3 is TGTGCCAGCAGTTTAAACGACGGACAGTATGGCTACACCTTC. Translated: CASSLNDGQYGYTF.

This clonotype was recorded at least ten times. The CDR3 here is CSVASGAEQYF. The CDR3 coding sequence is TGCAGCGTTGCCTCCGGGGCCGAGCAGTACTTC. The rearrangement joins TRBV29-1 to TRBJ2-7, with D tentatively TRBD1 or TRBD2 (5 bases each). This CDR3 has 11 residues. Trimming pared 4 bases from V and 6 bases from J, leaving 10 bases between. Germline V CDR1 and CDR2: SQVTM, ANQGSEA.

This clonotype was seen ten or more times. The chain is built from TRBV5-6 and TRBJ2-3; 13 positions agree with TRBD2. The trim removed 3 bases at V and 5 bases at J, leaving 3 bases unmatched. CDR1 and CDR2 from the germline V gene are SGHDT and YYEEEE. This CDR3 comprises 15 residues. The CDR3 protein is CASSSRTSGGDTQYF. In nucleotides, the CDR3 is TGTGCCAGCAGCTCCCGGACTAGCGGGGGAGATACGCAGTATTTT.

Many counts were recorded for this clonotype. The chain uses TRBV7-9 and TRBJ1-2, with no clear D. The V gene lost 2 bases and the J gene lost 8 bases, with 15 bases spanning the gap. From germline, CDR1 is SEHNR and CDR2 FQNEAQ (reference sequence). The CDR3 extends over 14 amino acids. The CDR3 reads CASSLRASGNGYTF. The DNA of the CDR3 is TGTGCCAGCAGCTTACGGGCATCGGGTAACGGCTACACCTTC. The whole variable domain, filled in from reference TRBV7-9 and TRBJ1-2, reads DTGVSQNPRHKITKRGQNVTFRCDPISEHNRLYWYRQTLGQGPEFLTYFQNEAQLEKSRLLSDRFSAERPKGSFSTLEIQRTEQGDSAMYLCASSLRASGNGYTFGSGTRLTVV.

This clonotype appeared many times. This chain uses TRBV7-2 with TRBJ1-6, with D unresolved. Trimming shortened V by 5 bases and J by 9 bases, and 20 bases separated the two germline ends. This CDR3 spans 16 amino acids. Germline values: CDR1 SGHTA, CDR2 FQGNSA. The CDR3 sequence: CASSLRSRAVGSPLHF. DNA of the CDR3: TGTGCCAGCAGCCTCCGGTCGCGGGCGGTAGGTTCACCCCTCCACTTT.

By sample fraction, this clonotype is medium-sized. The V and J genes are TRBV7-2 and TRBJ2-5; unclear D gene. CDR3 length: 11 residues. Germline V gene lookup returns CDR1 SGHTA and CDR2 FQGNSA. V lost 4 bases and J 2 bases, leaving 2 bases between the germline ends. As DNA, the CDR3 is TGTGCCAGCAGCTCACAAGAGACCCAGTACTTC. Translating gives CASSSQETQYF.

Ten or more counts support this clonotype. The chain is built from TRBV5-6 and TRBJ1-1; 12 bases match TRBD1. In germline, CDR1 is SGHDT, CDR2 YYEEEE. This CDR3 region has 15 residues. J lost 11 bases, V lost 0 bases, and 8 bases had no gene match. The DNA for the CDR3 is TGTGCCAGCAGCTTGGTCGGGACAGGGGGCGCGGAGGCTTTCTTT. Residues: CASSLVGTGGAEAFF.

This clonotype was counted a few times. This chain joins TRBV7-9 and TRBJ1-5; no clear D. The germline V gene encodes CDR1 SEHNR and CDR2 FQNEAQ (reference sequence). The CDR3 is made up of 15 amino acids. V was pared by 4 bases and J by 0 bases, with 10 bases between. Here the CDR3 DNA reads TGTGCCAGCAGCTCTGCAGACCATAGCAATCAGCCCCAGCATTTT. Its translation: CASSSADHSNQPQHF.

This clonotype was picked up many times. This CDR3 is CASSQESRGRGQPQHF. The CDR3 region has the DNA TGTGCCAGCAGCCAAGAGTCCCGGGGGCGAGGTCAGCCCCAGCATTTT. V gene TRBV3-1 combines with J gene TRBJ1-5, with D perhaps TRBD1 (6 bases). The germline V gene encodes CDR1 LGHDT and CDR2 YNNKEL (reference sequence). V shed 0 bases and J shed 6 bases, with 15 bases lying between them. The CDR3 totals 16 residues.

The V call is TRBV18, the J call TRBJ1-6; D gene uncertain. The V gene lost 6 bases and the J gene lost 8 bases, with 14 bases spanning the gap. The CDR3 runs to 14 residues. Germline values: CDR1 KGHSH, CDR2 LQKENI. For the CDR3, the DNA is TGTGCCAGCTCCGAAGGCGGAGTCGATTCACCCCTCCACTTT. Protein: CASSEGGVDSPLHF.

Concerning this clonotype: A single base separates this from a much larger clone, so it may be a read error. No DNA is shown, since the ends of the CDR3 on it are uncertain; the CDR3 is the one TCRdb lists. This sequence joins TRBV9 and TRBJ1-1; TRBD1, the table's D call, lacks a check against the DNA. The germline gives CDR1 SGDLS, CDR2 YYNGEE. Inclusive of both ends, the CDR3 amounts to 13 amino acids. CDR3 in amino acids: CASSVGGGTEALF.

This clonotype qualifies as medium-sized. The J gene is TRBJ2-2, the V gene TRBV4-2, with D possibly TRBD2 on 6 matching bases. Trimming left V 1 base short and J 1 base short, with 7 bases between. The V gene's germline CDR1 is LGHNA and CDR2 YNFKEQ. The CDR3 totals 15 residues. This CDR3 reads CASSQVEGNTGELFF. CDR3 nucleotides: TGTGCCAGCAGCCAAGTGGAGGGGAACACCGGGGAGCTGTTTTTT.

This clonotype showed up many times. The chain is built from TRBV27 and TRBJ2-1; 9 nucleotides line up with TRBD2. Germline V gives CDR1 MNHEY, CDR2 SMNVEV (reference sequence). CDR3 size: 14 residues. V trimming: 6 bases; J trimming: 8 bases; junction bases outside the gene matches: 8. The CDR3 DNA reads TGTGCCAGCAGGCTAGCGGGGCCCAGGGATGAGCAGTTCTTC. As protein: CASRLAGPRDEQFF.

In its sample, this clonotype was seen many times. The J gene is TRBJ1-1, the V gene TRBV29-1; possible D gene TRBD1, 6 bases. CDR3 length equals 13 residues. V lost 7 bases to trimming and J lost 1 base, with 13 bases between them. In germline, CDR1 is SQVTM, CDR2 ANQGSEA. CDR3 protein: CSAAQGTNTEAFF. The CDR3 DNA follows: TGCAGCGCTGCGCAGGGGACGAACACTGAAGCTTTCTTT.